A selection of T cell receptor beta chains follows, all from one sample in a study of blood T cell repertoires in COVID-19. Sequencing was performed with immunoSEQ multiplex PCR; in TCRdb, only in-frame clones are kept and a portion is missing. The data show over 200,000 clones, with approximately 88% seen just once and about 3.5% held by the top ten. Sequences were obtained from PBMCs or T cells enriched from blood (not recorded which). The receptors were gathered from a woman in her twenties or thirties who had been exposed to COVID-19. CDR3s include the opening cysteine and the closing phenylalanine or tryptophan. The D gene is left open where the match is weak. The size entry is marked missing in some rows and otherwise reads once, few, many or a size class.

V: TRBV20-1
size: -
J: TRBJ1-5
D: TRBD1
length: 14
CDR3: CSASPGGRNQPQHF
DNA: TGCAGTGCTAGTCCAGGGGGACGCAATCAGCCCCAGCATTTT

V: TRBV9
size: medium-sized
J: TRBJ2-7
D: TRBD1
length: 14
CDR3: CASSPGTAPYEQYF
DNA: TGTGCCAGCAGCCCCGGGACAGCCCCCTACGAGCAGTACTTC

V: TRBV18
size: -
J: TRBJ2-5
D: -
length: 13
CDR3: CASSPGGQETQYF
DNA: TGTGCCAGCTCACCAGGCGGCCAAGAGACCCAGTACTTC

V: TRBV7-9
size: -
J: TRBJ1-4
D: TRBD1
length: 14
CDR3: CASRTGTGSVKLFF
DNA: TGTGCCAGCAGAACGGGGACAGGGAGTGTAAAACTGTTTTTT

V: TRBV14
size: -
J: TRBJ2-1
D: TRBD2
length: 15
CDR3: CASSPGTSGYNEQFF
DNA: TGTGCCAGCAGCCCGGGGACTAGCGGCTACAATGAGCAGTTCTTC

V: TRBV4-1
size: -
J: TRBJ1-1
D: TRBD1
length: 15
CDR3: CASSRGGQGATEAFF
DNA: TGCGCCAGCAGCCGAGGAGGACAGGGGGCAACTGAAGCTTTCTTT

V: TRBV19
size: once
J: TRBJ2-1
D: TRBD2
length: 14
CDR3: CASSMGLAGNEQFF
DNA: TGTGCCAGTAGTATGGGGCTAGCGGGCAATGAGCAGTTCTTC

V: TRBV13
size: -
J: TRBJ2-3
D: TRBD2
length: 18
CDR3: CASSSGGLAGIYTDTQYF
DNA: TGTGCCAGCAGCTCAGGGGGACTAGCGGGGATATACACAGATACGCAGTATTTT

V: TRBV11-2
size: -
J: TRBJ2-5
D: -
length: 13
CDR3: CASSSGEKETQYF
DNA: TGTGCCAGCAGCTCGGGGGAGAAAGAGACCCAGTACTTC

V: TRBV28
size: -
J: TRBJ2-5
D: TRBD2
length: 15
CDR3: CASSRGLADLGTQYF
DNA: TGTGCCAGCAGCCGTGGTCTAGCGGACCTTGGGACCCAGTACTTC

V: TRBV2
size: -
J: TRBJ1-2
D: -
length: 12
CDR3: CASSARVRGYTF
DNA: TGTGCCAGCAGTGCGAGGGTTCGAGGCTACACCTTC

V: TRBV11-2
size: -
J: TRBJ1-2
D: -
length: 14
CDR3: CASSFRGRSYGYTF
DNA: TGTGCCAGCAGCTTTAGAGGGAGATCCTATGGCTACACCTTC

V: TRBV12-5
size: -
J: TRBJ2-2
D: -
length: 17
CDR3: CASGLVPLSGTTGELFF
DNA: TGTGCTAGTGGTTTGGTACCCCTTTCCGGGACAACCGGGGAGCTGTTTTTT

V: TRBV7-2
size: once
J: TRBJ2-3
D: TRBD2
length: 17
CDR3: CASHSSGGSAVADTQYF
DNA: TGTGCCAGCCACTCCTCGGGAGGGTCGGCGGTGGCAGATACGCAGTATTTT

V: TRBV27
size: -
J: TRBJ1-1
D: -
length: 17
CDR3: CASSLATGGGRNTEAFF
DNA: TGTGCCAGCAGTTTAGCGACCGGGGGGGGCAGGAACACTGAAGCTTTCTTT

V: TRBV27
size: -
J: TRBJ2-3
D: TRBD2
length: 14
CDR3: CASSIGLATDTQYF
DNA: TGTGCCAGCAGTATTGGACTAGCGACAGATACGCAGTATTTT

V: TRBV19
size: -
J: TRBJ1-3
D: TRBD1
length: 15
CDR3: CASSHRDSNRNTIYF
DNA: TGTGCCAGTAGTCACCGGGACAGCAATCGAAACACCATATATTTT

V: TRBV7-9
size: few
J: TRBJ1-4
D: TRBD1
length: 15
CDR3: CASSVQGARNEKLFF
DNA: TGTGCCAGCAGCGTACAGGGGGCGCGTAATGAAAAACTGTTTTTT

V: TRBV19
size: -
J: TRBJ1-1
D: -
length: 12
CDR3: CASSLAGTEAFF
DNA: TGTGCCAGTAGCCTAGCTGGCACTGAAGCTTTCTTT

V: TRBV18
size: -
J: TRBJ2-6
D: -
length: 15
CDR3: CASSPVDSGANVLTF
DNA: TGTGCCAGCTCACCCGTAGACTCTGGGGCCAACGTCCTGACTTTC

V: TRBV9
size: -
J: TRBJ2-1
D: TRBD2
length: 15
CDR3: CASSDRDYSYNEQFF
DNA: TGTGCCAGCAGCGATCGGGACTACTCCTACAATGAGCAGTTCTTC

V: TRBV5-1
size: -
J: TRBJ2-2
D: -
length: 16
CDR3: CASSLVSGPNTGELFF
DNA: TGCGCCAGCAGCTTGGTTTCAGGGCCGAACACCGGGGAGCTGTTTTTT

V: TRBV5-1
size: -
J: TRBJ2-7
D: -
length: 14
CDR3: CASSHMTSTYEQYF
DNA: TGCGCCAGCAGCCATATGACATCTACCTACGAGCAGTACTTC

V: TRBV9
size: -
J: TRBJ1-5
D: -
length: 16
CDR3: CASSGDTGSDNQPQHF
DNA: TGTGCCAGCAGCGGAGACACAGGGTCGGACAATCAGCCCCAGCATTTT

V: TRBV10-3
size: -
J: TRBJ1-1
D: -
length: 15
CDR3: CAISVGQGTDTEAFF
DNA: TGTGCCATCAGTGTCGGTCAGGGTACGGACACTGAAGCTTTCTTT

V: TRBV19
size: -
J: TRBJ2-2
D: -
length: 11
CDR3: CATLKLGELFF
DNA: TGTGCCACCCTGAAGCTAGGGGAGCTGTTTTTT

V: TRBV7-9
size: -
J: TRBJ2-3
D: -
length: 14
CDR3: CASSRDTRTDTQYF
DNA: TGTGCCAGCAGCCGGGACACTCGCACAGATACGCAGTATTTT

V: TRBV25-1
size: -
J: TRBJ1-5
D: TRBD1
length: 13
CDR3: CASSTGVSQPQHF
DNA: TGTGCCAGCAGCACAGGGGTAAGCCAGCCCCAGCATTTT

V: TRBV20-1
size: -
J: TRBJ2-4
D: -
length: 22
CDR3: CSANEGQTRGSGTTSAKNIQYF
DNA: TGCAGTGCTAATGAGGGACAAACGCGAGGGTCCGGGACCACGTCGGCCAAAAACATTCAGTACTTC

V: TRBV12-3/TRBV12-4
size: few
J: TRBJ1-2
D: -
length: 13
CDR3: CASSFGRTGGYTF
DNA: TGTGCCAGCAGTTTCGGGCGGACTGGGGGCTACACCTTC

V: TRBV30
size: -
J: TRBJ1-5
D: -
length: 14
CDR3: CAWSVGGGNQPQHF
DNA: TGTGCCTGGAGTGTAGGGGGGGGTAATCAGCCCCAGCATTTT

V: TRBV5-6
size: -
J: TRBJ2-7
D: TRBD1
length: 16
CDR3: CASSLKRRGRSYEQYF
DNA: TGTGCCAGCAGCCTAAAACGCAGGGGGCGTTCCTACGAGCAGTACTTC

V: TRBV5-1
size: -
J: TRBJ1-1
D: -
length: 15
CDR3: CASSPGGPTNTEAFF
DNA: TGCGCCAGCAGCCCGGGAGGACCGACGAACACTGAAGCTTTCTTT

V: TRBV9
size: -
J: TRBJ1-2
D: TRBD1
length: 15
CDR3: CASSGYRGYHYGYTF
DNA: TGTGCCAGCAGCGGTTACAGGGGATATCACTATGGCTACACCTTC

V: TRBV28
size: -
J: TRBJ2-3
D: -
length: 12
CDR3: CASSLATDTQYF
DNA: TGTGCCAGCAGTTTGGCCACAGATACGCAGTATTTT

V: TRBV9
size: -
J: TRBJ1-5
D: -
length: 15
CDR3: CASSADGYSNQPQHF
DNA: TGTGCCAGCAGTGCAGACGGGTATAGCAATCAGCCCCAGCATTTT

V: TRBV3-1/TRBV3-2
size: once
J: TRBJ1-2
D: -
length: 14
CDR3: CASSQVGTHYGYTF
DNA: TGTGCCAGCAGCCAAGTCGGGACACACTATGGCTACACCTTC

V: TRBV6-5
size: many
J: TRBJ2-7
D: -
length: 14
CDR3: CASSYHSSGIEQYF
DNA: TGTGCCAGCAGCTACCATTCTTCGGGGATCGAGCAGTACTTC

V: TRBV27
size: -
J: TRBJ2-7
D: TRBD2
length: 14
CDR3: CASSLVTSGLEQYF
DNA: TGTGCCAGCAGTTTAGTCACTAGCGGCCTCGAGCAGTACTTC

V: TRBV5-1
size: -
J: TRBJ2-3
D: -
length: 12
CDR3: CASSLDTDTQYF
DNA: TGCGCCAGCAGTTTAGATACAGATACGCAGTATTTT

V: TRBV5-1
size: few
J: TRBJ1-4
D: TRBD1
length: 15
CDR3: CASSLKRTGDEKLFF
DNA: TGCGCCAGCAGCTTGAAGAGGACAGGGGATGAAAAACTGTTTTTT

V: TRBV7-2
size: -
J: TRBJ2-7
D: -
length: 15
CDR3: CASSSWRGDAYEQYF
DNA: TGTGCCAGCAGCTCGTGGCGGGGAGATGCCTACGAGCAGTACTTC

V: TRBV6-5
size: -
J: TRBJ2-6
D: -
length: 15
CDR3: CASRIGFSGANVLTF
DNA: TGTGCCAGCAGAATCGGGTTCTCTGGGGCCAACGTCCTGACTTTC

V: TRBV11-2
size: -
J: TRBJ2-2
D: TRBD2
length: 15
CDR3: CASSLTGGYTGELFF
DNA: TGTGCCAGCAGCTTAACGGGAGGATACACCGGGGAGCTGTTTTTT

V: TRBV6-5
size: -
J: TRBJ2-7
D: TRBD1
length: 14
CDR3: CASGRQGFLDEQYF
DNA: TGTGCCAGCGGAAGACAGGGCTTTCTGGACGAGCAGTACTTC

V: TRBV2
size: -
J: TRBJ2-1
D: TRBD2
length: 16
CDR3: CASSEAGTSGRNEQFF
DNA: TGTGCCAGCAGTGAAGCCGGGACTAGCGGGCGGAATGAGCAGTTCTTC

V: TRBV5-4
size: -
J: TRBJ2-1
D: -
length: 18
CDR3: CASSSNREGTSSYNEQFF
DNA: TGTGCCAGCAGCTCCAACAGGGAAGGCACGAGCTCCTACAATGAGCAGTTCTTC

V: TRBV5-4
size: -
J: TRBJ2-2
D: -
length: 14
CDR3: CASRTGLHTGELFF
DNA: TGTGCCAGCAGGACGGGACTTCACACCGGGGAGCTGTTTTTT

V: TRBV20-1
size: -
J: TRBJ2-7
D: -
length: 11
CDR3: CSASTLVEQYF
DNA: TGCAGTGCTTCCACTTTGGTTGAGCAGTACTTC

V: TRBV28
size: -
J: TRBJ1-1
D: TRBD1
length: 19
CDR3: CASSPTLEGTGVMNTEAFF
DNA: TGTGCCAGCAGCCCCACTCTAGAGGGGACAGGGGTTATGAACACTGAAGCTTTCTTT